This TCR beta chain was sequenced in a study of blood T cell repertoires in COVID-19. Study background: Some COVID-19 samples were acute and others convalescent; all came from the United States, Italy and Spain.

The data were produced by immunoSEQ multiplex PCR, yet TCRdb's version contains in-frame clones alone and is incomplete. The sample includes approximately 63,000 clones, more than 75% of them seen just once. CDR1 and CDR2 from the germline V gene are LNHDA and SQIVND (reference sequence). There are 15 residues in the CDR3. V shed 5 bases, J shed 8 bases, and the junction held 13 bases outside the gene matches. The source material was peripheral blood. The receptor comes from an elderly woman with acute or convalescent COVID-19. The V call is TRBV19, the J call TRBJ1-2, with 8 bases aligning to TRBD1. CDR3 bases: TGTGCCAGTAGTCTTCTTGGACAGGGACAATTGGGCTACACCTTC. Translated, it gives CASSLLGQGQLGYTF.